These 7 T cell receptor beta chains share one sample of origin, sequenced in a study of cytomegalovirus exposure and HLA in healthy donors. The PCR had 60 Vbeta and 13 Jbeta primers. TCRdb's copy holds only in-frame clones and misses some; the assay was immunoSEQ multiplex PCR. The repertoire includes 150,000 or so clones, roughly 80% of them detected once, and about 13% sits in the top ten. Sequences were obtained from PBMCs. All receptors derive from a man aged 35 to 55 in good health and CMV-seropositive.

The rearrangement links TRBV29-1 to TRBJ2-7; tentative D call: TRBD1 (5 bases). Trimming shortened V by 7 bases and J by 7 bases, and 17 bases separated the two germline ends. Germline V lookup: CDR1 SQVTM, CDR2 ANQGSEA. The length of the CDR3 is 12 residues. CDR3 sequence: CSATPGLGEQYF. The CDR3 DNA sequence: TGCAGCGCTACTCCAGGGTTAGGGGAGCAGTACTTC.

A few counts support this clone. This rearrangement joins TRBV19 to TRBJ1-2, with D tentatively TRBD1 (5 bases). Trimming pared 7 bases from V and 5 bases from J, leaving 17 bases between. The CDR3 runs 14 residues. Germline assignment: CDR1 LNHDA and CDR2 SQIVND (reference sequence). The CDR3 DNA sequence: TGTGCCAGTATCCGGGTGGGGAGGGGATATGGCTACACCTTC. Its translation is CASIRVGRGYGYTF.

J is TRBJ2-1 and V is TRBV5-6, with TRBD1 identical over 11 bases. With V trimmed by 5 bases and J by 3 bases, 4 bases remained unmatched. CDR1 SGHDT and CDR2 YYEEEE come from the germline V gene. CDR3 length equals 15 residues. CDR3 nucleotide sequence: TGTGCCAGCAGACCTGGGACAGGGGGCTACAATGAGCAGTTCTTC. Its protein product is CASRPGTGGYNEQFF.

The V call is TRBV5-1, the J call TRBJ1-1, with D possibly TRBD1 on 5 matching bases. The CDR3 loop spans 13 amino acids. Trimming pared 4 bases from V and 8 bases from J, leaving 15 bases between. From germline, CDR1 is SGHRS and CDR2 YFSETQ. The CDR3 DNA reads TGCGCCAGCAGCGCGACAGCCCTCGGCGAAGCTTTCTTT. The encoded protein is CASSATALGEAFF.

The chain combines TRBV19 with TRBJ1-1; D is undetermined. Germline CDR1 LNHDA, CDR2 SQIVND (reference sequence). The CDR3 is 12 amino acids. V was shortened by 1 base and J by 12 bases, with 12 bases between the two germline ends. The CDR3 nucleotides read TGTGCCAGTAGTATAGGGACGGTCGGGACTTTCTTT. Protein: CASSIGTVGTFF.

This clone was counted a few times. V gene TRBV6-6 combines with J gene TRBJ2-3, with 7 bases fitting TRBD2. V lost 3 bases to trimming and J lost 1 base; unmatched junction nucleotides: 7. The germline V gene has CDR1 MNHNY and CDR2 SVGAGI (reference sequence). The CDR3 contains 16 residues. DNA for the CDR3: TGTGCCAGCAGTTATCTGCGGGAGAAAGGCACAGATACGCAGTATTTT. This sequence encodes CASSYLREKGTDTQYF.

The CDR3 sequence is CASSRTGSYEQYF. For the CDR3, the DNA is TGTGCCAGCAGTAGGACAGGTTCCTACGAGCAGTACTTC. The chain has TRBV6-1 and TRBJ2-5; 7 bases line up with TRBD1. The J call may be mistaken, given a closer DNA end match to TRBJ2-7. Germline loops: CDR1 MNHNS, CDR2 SASEGT. This CDR3 is 13 amino acids long.